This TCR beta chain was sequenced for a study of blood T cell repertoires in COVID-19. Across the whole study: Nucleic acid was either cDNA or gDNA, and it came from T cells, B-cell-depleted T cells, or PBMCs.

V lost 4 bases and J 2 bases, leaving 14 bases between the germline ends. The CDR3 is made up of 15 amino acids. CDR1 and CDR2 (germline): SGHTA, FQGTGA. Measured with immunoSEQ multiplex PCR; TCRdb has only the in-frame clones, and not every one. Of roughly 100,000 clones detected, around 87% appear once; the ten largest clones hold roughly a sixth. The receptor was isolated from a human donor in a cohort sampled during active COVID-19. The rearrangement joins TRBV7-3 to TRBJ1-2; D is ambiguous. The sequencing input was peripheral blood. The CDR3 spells CASSSHPGPNYGYTF. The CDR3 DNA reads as TGTGCCAGCAGCTCCCACCCTGGCCCGAACTATGGCTACACCTTC.